Sequencing of this T cell receptor beta chain was carried out in a study of follicular helper T cells after annual influenza vaccination. General study results and limits: ICOS+CD38+ cTfh clonality change tracked circulating plasmablast frequency change.

Germline values: CDR1 KGHSH, CDR2 LQKENI. The V end was cut by 3 bases, the J end by 0 bases, with 11 bases between. This CDR3 comprises 15 residues. Sequencing used immunoSEQ multiplex PCR; TCRdb keeps in-frame clones, though not all of them. The data hold about 16,000 clones, with approximately 84% observed a single time. With respect to this clone: The antigen is not known.

Documented time point: 2014-2015 season, 7 days after vaccination. Adults received seasonal inactivated influenza vaccine, with sorted blood CD4 subsets sequenced before and after. Non-naive CD4+CXCR5+PD-1+ cTfh were sorted into ICOS+CD38+ and ICOS-CD38- fractions. The input for sequencing was CXCR5+ CD38- circulating T follicular helper cells from blood, taken 7 days after influenza vaccination. Subset in this sample: circulating Tfh, non-naive CD4+CXCR5+PD-1+ (ICOS+CD38+ or ICOS-CD38-). This receptor was taken from an adult who received the influenza vaccine. This chain links TRBV18 with TRBJ1-1; a weak D match, TRBD1 (5 bases). The CDR3 here is CASSPGRGMNTEAFF. CDR3 sequence (DNA): TGTGCCAGCTCACCCGGGAGGGGAATGAACACTGAAGCTTTCTTT.